One and the same sample provided the 24 T cell receptor beta chains below, sequenced in a study of T-cell reconstitution after alpha-beta-depleted transplantation in children. Molecular barcoding with unique molecular identifiers was used for the TCRbeta library. MiXCR was run by TCRdb on the PCR reads, yielding one entry per CDR3 protein. This sample yields more than 400,000 distinct CDR3 sequences, of which 10% to 12% are seen a single time; 12% to 15% belongs to the top ten. The sample here was PBMCs, mostly from graft donor cells, taken 180 days after TCRalphabeta/CD19-depleted stem cell transplant. These receptors were taken from a female patient between 2 and 10 years old who had a stem cell transplant for aplastic anemia, so the T cells may come from the graft donor.

This chain uses TRBV4-3 with TRBJ2-7; TRBD2 is a possible D gene (6 bases). Germline CDR1 is LGHNA and CDR2 is YSLEER. V shed 3 bases and J shed 7 bases, with 16 bases lying between them. The CDR3 covers 14 residues. The CDR3 spells CASSHGTYDVEQYF. CDR3 nucleotide sequence: TGCGCCAGCAGCCACGGGACTTACGACGTTGAGCAGTACTTC.

The genes are TRBV15 and TRBJ2-2; unclear D gene. Per the germline V gene, CDR1 is LNHNV and CDR2 is YYDKDF (reference sequence). V lost 1 base, J lost 7 bases, and 4 bases lay in between. The length of the CDR3 is 12 residues. The CDR3 sequence: CATSRVGGELFF. DNA for the CDR3: TGTGCCACCAGCAGAGTGGGCGGGGAGCTGTTTTTT. Using reference TRBV15 and TRBJ2-2 for the parts outside the CDR3, the full variable domain is DAMVIQNPRYQVTQFGKPVTLSCSQTLNHNVMYWYQQKSSQAPKLLFHYYDKDFNNEADTPDNFQSRRPNTSFCFLDIRSPGLGDTAMYLCATSRVGGELFFGEGSRLTVL.

This clonotype was detected only a few times. The chain links TRBV7-9 to TRBJ1-1, with D possibly TRBD1 on 6 matching bases. This CDR3 has 12 residues. V shed 5 bases and J shed 8 bases, with 12 bases lying between them. CDR1 is SEHNR, CDR2 FQNEAQ, per germline (reference sequence). The CDR3 loop reads CASSPIDREAFF. CDR3 DNA: TGTGCCAGCAGCCCCATTGACAGGGAAGCTTTCTTT.

The rearrangement joins TRBV18 to TRBJ1-6; D is unclear. The V gene lost 2 bases and the J gene lost 9 bases, with 5 bases spanning the gap. CDR1 KGHSH and CDR2 LQKENI come from the germline V gene. The CDR3 contains 12 residues. CDR3 in amino acids: CASSPDTSPLHF. In DNA form, the CDR3 reads TGTGCCAGCTCACCAGATACTTCACCCCTCCACTTT.

This clonotype appeared many times. This rearrangement joins TRBV27 to TRBJ2-7, with D possibly matching TRBD1 (6 bases). V lost 2 bases, J lost 6 bases, and 17 bases lay in between. This CDR3 comprises 15 residues. Germline values: CDR1 MNHEY, CDR2 SMNVEV (reference sequence). CDR3 sequence: CASSLLGRGSAEQYF. The CDR3 nucleotides are TGTGCCAGCAGTTTACTCGGCAGGGGTTCGGCCGAGCAGTACTTC.

Many counts were recorded for this clonotype. V and J are TRBV29-1 and TRBJ2-5; D tentatively fits TRBD1 or TRBD2 (6 bases each). V lost 4 bases, J lost 4 bases, and 16 bases lay in between. The CDR3 runs to 14 residues. CDR1 and CDR2 from the germline V gene are SQVTM and ANQGSEA. Here the CDR3 reads CSVGRGGPGETQYF. The CDR3 bases are TGCAGCGTTGGACGAGGGGGGCCGGGAGAGACCCAGTACTTC.

The V call is TRBV6-2 or TRBV6-3, the J call TRBJ2-3; TRBD1 matches 9 bases. Germline CDR1 and CDR2: MNHEY and SVGEGT. This CDR3 has 14 residues. Trimming cost V 5 bases and J 8 bases; bases outside gene matches: 8. CDR3 in amino acids: CASSSGQGKATQYF. The DNA for the CDR3 is TGTGCCAGCAGTAGCGGACAGGGGAAGGCTACGCAGTATTTT.

The chain uses TRBV7-2 and TRBJ1-1, with 7 bases aligning to TRBD1. The CDR3 totals 14 residues. CDR1 is SGHTA, CDR2 FQGNSA, per germline. V was clipped by 1 base and J by 6 bases; unmatched bases: 5. As DNA, the CDR3 is TGTGCCAGCAGCTTAGAGGGAGGGACAGCTGAAGCTTTCTTT. Translated: CASSLEGGTAEAFF.

This clonotype was seen only a few times. The chain joins TRBV12-3 or TRBV12-4 to TRBJ1-2; TRBD1 aligns across 8 bases. V gave up 6 bases and J gave up 5 bases; unmatched junction bases: 8. The CDR3 spans 14 residues. The CDR3 sequence: CASRGPGQAYGYTF. The CDR3, as DNA: TGTGCCAGCAGGGGTCCGGGACAGGCTTATGGCTACACCTTC.

In this sample, this clonotype turned up many times. The chain recombines TRBV5-1 with TRBJ2-3, with a tentative D call TRBD2 (6 bases). The V gene lost 4 bases and the J gene lost 0 bases, with 27 bases spanning the gap. The CDR3 loop spans 20 amino acids. The germline gives CDR1 SGHRS, CDR2 YFSETQ. CDR3 nucleotides: TGCGCCAGCAGCCCCGCCACCCGGGAGCGCCCCAACCAAAGCACAGATACGCAGTATTTT. Its translation: CASSPATRERPNQSTDTQYF.

This clonotype was observed a handful of times. The chain uses TRBV7-9 and TRBJ1-1, with D possibly TRBD1 on 5 matching bases. The CDR3 covers 14 residues. Between the trimmed V and J ends, which lost 3 bases and 0 bases, there was a span of 8 bases. The germline CDR1 and CDR2 sequences are SEHNR and FQNEAQ (reference sequence). CDR3: CASSFGDLNTEAFF. CDR3 bases: TGTGCCAGCAGCTTTGGGGACCTGAACACTGAAGCTTTCTTT.

This clonotype was found many times. Here the CDR3 DNA reads TGTGCCAGCAGTGTTCATAGCAATCAGCCCCAGCATTTT. Translation gives CASSVHSNQPQHF. This rearrangement joins TRBV28 to TRBJ1-5, with no clear D. The CDR3 covers 13 residues. Looked up from germline, CDR1 is MDHEN and CDR2 is SYDVKM. The V end lost 5 bases, the J end lost 0 bases, and 5 bases lay between the germline ends.

This chain joins TRBV5-1 and TRBJ1-4; unclear D gene. The germline gives CDR1 SGHRS, CDR2 YFSETQ. V lost 1 base, J lost 4 bases, and 14 bases lay in between. The CDR3 totals 16 residues. In nucleotides, the CDR3 is TGCGCCAGCAGCTTGACTGAGTCCCAGCTTAATGAAAAACTGTTTTTT. Translating gives CASSLTESQLNEKLFF.

This clonotype occurred a few times. The chain uses TRBV29-1 and TRBJ2-2; 13 bases match TRBD2. CDR3 length equals 17 residues. Germline V gene lookup returns CDR1 SQVTM and CDR2 ANQGSEA. The V segment lost 7 bases and the J segment 7 bases; nucleotides outside the gene matches: 15. CDR3 region: CSARLAGGGTFGGELFF. CDR3 DNA: TGCAGCGCTAGACTAGCGGGAGGAGGAACGTTCGGCGGGGAGCTGTTTTTT.

V usage is TRBV20-1 and J usage is TRBJ2-2; D might be TRBD1 (6 bases). The CDR3 runs 14 residues. Germline CDR1 is DFQATT and CDR2 is SNEGSKA (reference sequence). The V end lost 6 bases, the J end lost 5 bases, and 16 bases lay between the germline ends. In nucleotides, the CDR3 is TGCAGTGCCTCCCGGGACACAAGAACCGGGGAGCTGTTTTTT. Translating it yields CSASRDTRTGELFF.

This clonotype showed up just a few times. V and J are TRBV19 and TRBJ2-1; 7 bases are a match to TRBD2. The CDR3 is 20 residues long. Trimming took 3 bases from V and 3 from J; bases not matched to a gene: 20. The germline V gene encodes CDR1 LNHDA and CDR2 SQIVND (reference sequence). CDR3 region: CASSIIGVGRADFNYNEQFF. In nucleotides, the CDR3 is TGTGCCAGTAGTATCATAGGGGTTGGGAGGGCCGACTTTAACTACAATGAGCAGTTCTTC. The variable domain in full, with the rest retrieved from reference TRBV19 and TRBJ2-1, is DGGITQSPKYLFRKEGQNVTLSCEQNLNHDAMYWYRQDPGQGLRLIYYSQIVNDFQKGDIAEGYSVSREKKESFPLTVTSAQKNPTAFYLCASSIIGVGRADFNYNEQFFGPGTRLTVL.

Only a few counts were recorded for this clonotype. The J gene is TRBJ1-2, the V gene TRBV6-5; D not certain. The germline gives CDR1 MNHEY, CDR2 SVGAGI. V lost 0 bases to trimming and J lost 1 base, with 12 bases between them. CDR3 length: 16 residues. The CDR3 sequence: CASSYSLRRFNYGYTF. CDR3 coding DNA: TGTGCCAGCAGTTACTCGCTCAGGAGATTTAACTATGGCTACACCTTC.

This clonotype was counted a few times. J is TRBJ1-6 and V is TRBV21-1; the table's D call of TRBD1 was not tested on the DNA. TRBV21-1 is termed a pseudogene. This CDR3 region has 14 residues. The CDR3 nucleotides are TGTGCCAGCAGCATCCCGGGACAGAATTCACCCCTCCACTTT. Translating it yields CASSIPGQNSPLHF.

This clonotype was found a few times. Written as DNA, the CDR3 is TGTGCCAGCAGCATATCCGGGACTAGCGGTTTAAATGAGCAGTTCTTC. Amino acid sequence: CASSISGTSGLNEQFF. This chain connects TRBV9 to TRBJ2-1; TRBD2 aligns across 11 bases. CDR3 length equals 16 residues. V dropped 4 bases and J dropped 7; count of bases not matched to a gene: 10. CDR1 SGDLS and CDR2 YYNGEE come from the germline V gene.

The CDR3 DNA reads TGCAGTGCTAGAGATAAGCAGGGGGGACCGAACACTGAAGCTTTCTTT. Its protein product is CSARDKQGGPNTEAFF. The chain carries TRBV20-1 and TRBJ1-1, with TRBD1 identical over 7 bases. J gave up 1 base and V 0 bases, and 8 bases lay outside the gene matches. Germline CDR1 DFQATT, CDR2 SNEGSKA (reference sequence). The CDR3 loop spans 16 amino acids.

J is TRBJ2-7 and V is TRBV5-1; the D is unclear. The V and J ends lost 4 bases and 7 bases respectively, with 15 bases between them. Germline loops: CDR1 SGHRS, CDR2 YFSETQ. The CDR3 totals 13 residues. The CDR3 loop reads CASSADPSREQYF. The CDR3 DNA reads as TGCGCCAGCAGCGCGGACCCCTCCCGGGAGCAGTACTTC.

This clonotype showed up just a few times. The chain couples TRBV12-3 or TRBV12-4 to TRBJ2-5; 7 bases map to TRBD2. The CDR3 is made up of 15 amino acids. V lost 2 bases to trimming and J lost 9 bases; unmatched junction nucleotides: 12. The CDR3 spells CASSLTRRRESPQYF. Here the CDR3 DNA reads TGTGCCAGCAGTTTAACGCGGCGGCGGGAGAGCCCCCAGTACTTC.

The chain recombines TRBV28 with TRBJ2-4, with a tentative D call TRBD1 (5 bases). Trimming cost V 6 bases and J 8 bases, with 11 bases left between them. Looked up from germline, CDR1 is MDHEN and CDR2 is SYDVKM. The CDR3 is 12 residues long. CDR3 coding DNA: TGTGCCAGCAGGCCAGGGCGAGACATTCAGTACTTC. This sequence encodes CASRPGRDIQYF.

This clonotype showed up just a few times. This chain uses TRBV12-3 or TRBV12-4 with TRBJ2-3; perhaps TRBD2 as D (5 bases). The V gene lost 4 bases and the J gene lost 2 bases, with 16 bases spanning the gap. The CDR3 extends over 16 amino acids. This CDR3 reads CASSSHYRGNTDTQYF. The CDR3 DNA follows: TGTGCCAGCAGTTCACACTACCGGGGAAACACAGATACGCAGTATTTT.